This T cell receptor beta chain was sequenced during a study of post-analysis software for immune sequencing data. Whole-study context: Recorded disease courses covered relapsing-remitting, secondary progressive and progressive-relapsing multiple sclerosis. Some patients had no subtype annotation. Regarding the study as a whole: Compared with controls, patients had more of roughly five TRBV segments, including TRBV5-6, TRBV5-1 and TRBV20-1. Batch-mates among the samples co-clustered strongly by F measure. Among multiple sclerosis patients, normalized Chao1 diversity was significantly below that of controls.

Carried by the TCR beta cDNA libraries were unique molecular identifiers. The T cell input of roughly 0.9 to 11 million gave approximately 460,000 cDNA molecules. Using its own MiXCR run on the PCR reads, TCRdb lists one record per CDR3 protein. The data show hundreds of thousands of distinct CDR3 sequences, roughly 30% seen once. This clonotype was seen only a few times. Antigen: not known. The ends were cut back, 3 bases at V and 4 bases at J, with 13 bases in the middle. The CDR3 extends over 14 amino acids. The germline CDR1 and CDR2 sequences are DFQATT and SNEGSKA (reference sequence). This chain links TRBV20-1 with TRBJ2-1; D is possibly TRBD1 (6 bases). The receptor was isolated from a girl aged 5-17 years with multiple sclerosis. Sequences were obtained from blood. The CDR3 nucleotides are TGCAGTGCTAGTTCAGGGGCGAATTACAATGAGCAGTTCTTC. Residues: CSASSGANYNEQFF.